A selection of T cell receptor beta chains follows, all from one sample in a study of early T cells in non-severe SARS-CoV-2 infection. TCRdb itself ran the 5' RACE reads through MiXCR, one entry per CDR3 protein. The data contain about 89,000 distinct CDR3 sequences, around a sixth of them singletons. Material: whole blood, obtained at baseline. Source of these receptors: an adult who was a healthcare worker with PCR-confirmed SARS-CoV-2 infection or an uninfected control (not recorded which). Each CDR3 is given with its conserved first and last residue. D genes are given only for firm matches. The size of a clone is reported for some rows only, either as once, few or many, or as a class for expanded clones.

>NA|NA|TRBV5-4|TRBJ2-2
CASSSLAFQTGELFF
>many|NA|TRBV18|TRBJ1-5
CASSPLRDGGGQPQHF
>few|TRBD2|TRBV18|TRBJ2-7
CASSHGGGSEQYF
>NA|NA|TRBV28|TRBJ2-5
CASSSPTEAGTQYF
>NA|TRBD2|TRBV9|TRBJ2-5
CASSPGTSGSITQYF
>NA|NA|TRBV7-8|TRBJ2-1
CASSLEVGKEQFF
>many|TRBD1|TRBV4-2|TRBJ1-4
CASSQGPGTGGEKLFF
>NA|NA|TRBV20-1|TRBJ2-7
CSAGQGGNPYEQYF
>NA|NA|TRBV12-3/TRBV12-4|TRBJ2-5
CASSLRQGLGETQYF
>few|NA|TRBV20-1|TRBJ2-7
CSAWLSYEQYF
>many|NA|TRBV9|TRBJ2-7
CASSVALGLHYEQYF
>few|TRBD1|TRBV10-3|TRBJ1-2
CATRVGRDREGGYTF
>NA|NA|TRBV24-1|TRBJ2-7
CATSHRDGYEQYF
>few|TRBD2|TRBV12-3/TRBV12-4|TRBJ2-4
CASSFGGRGNIQYF
>NA|NA|TRBV12-3/TRBV12-4|TRBJ2-2
CASSLPGNGELFF
>NA|NA|TRBV12-3/TRBV12-4|TRBJ2-2
CASSQFVTGELFF
>few|TRBD2|TRBV5-4|TRBJ2-1
CASSLDGGSGYNEQFF
>many|NA|TRBV28|TRBJ1-1
CASSLVWGAQTEAFF
>NA|NA|TRBV20-1|TRBJ1-5
CNAREGLAPQHF
>few|TRBD1|TRBV5-1|TRBJ1-1
CASSLQGARGTEAFF
>few|NA|TRBV29-1|TRBJ1-2
CSVSTDYGYTF
>few|NA|TRBV7-2|TRBJ2-3
CASSLGAIPGDTQYF
>NA|TRBD2|TRBV28|TRBJ2-7
CASSPWTSVYEQYF